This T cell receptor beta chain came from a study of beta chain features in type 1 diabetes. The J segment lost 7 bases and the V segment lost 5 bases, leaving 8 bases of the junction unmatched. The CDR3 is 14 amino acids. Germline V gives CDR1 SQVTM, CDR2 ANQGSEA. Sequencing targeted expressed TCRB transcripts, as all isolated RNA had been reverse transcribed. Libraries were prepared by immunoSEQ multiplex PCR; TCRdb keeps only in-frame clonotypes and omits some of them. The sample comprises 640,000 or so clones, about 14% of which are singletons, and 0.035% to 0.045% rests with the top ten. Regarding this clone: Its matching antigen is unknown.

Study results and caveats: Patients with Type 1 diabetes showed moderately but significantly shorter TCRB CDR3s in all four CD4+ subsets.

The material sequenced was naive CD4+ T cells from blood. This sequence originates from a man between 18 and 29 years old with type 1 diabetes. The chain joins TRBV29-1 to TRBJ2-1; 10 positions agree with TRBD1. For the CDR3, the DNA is TGCAGCGTTAGGGACAGGGGCCTTTGGAATGAGCAGTTCTTC. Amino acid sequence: CSVRDRGLWNEQFF.